What follows is one T cell receptor beta chain and its context. Since all of the isolated RNA was reverse transcribed, expressed TCRB transcripts were what got sequenced. Profiling relied on immunoSEQ multiplex PCR, and the TCRdb table lists in-frame clones only, not all of them. The sample includes 680,000 or so clones, 15% to 17% of them seen just once. This sample is part of a study of beta chain features in type 1 diabetes. The CDR3 runs 15 residues. Unmatched junction bases numbered 7, after V lost 6 bases and J lost 1 base. Germline loops: CDR1 ENHRY, CDR2 SYGVKD. The specimen sequenced was naive CD4+ T cells from blood. The rearrangement links TRBV10-3 to TRBJ2-3, with 7 nucleotides matching TRBD2. This TCR was recovered from a man aged 18-30 years in good health. The CDR3 DNA is TGTGCCATCAGGGGAATAGCGGGTGGCACAGATACGCAGTATTTT. Protein product: CAIRGIAGGTDTQYF.